The clone carrying this TCR beta chain was found once. The antigen is undetermined. Primers: 60 Vbeta forward and 13 Jbeta reverse. Generated by immunoSEQ multiplex PCR, the TCRdb table keeps only in-frame clones and is missing some. The sample includes 200,000 to 300,000 clones, about 85% seen only once; the top ten take 0.24%. V was trimmed by 3 bases and J by 5 bases, leaving 10 bases between them. Germline V lookup: CDR1 KGHSH, CDR2 LQKENI. The CDR3 is 13 amino acids. The sample belongs to a study of cytomegalovirus exposure and HLA in healthy donors. General study findings and limits: Earlier analysis found most TCR beta V segments productive about 90% or about 30% of the time. The records held CMV serostatus as the only immune exposure information. Some segments of the V type, notably TRBV6-2 and TRBV6-3, were excluded as indistinguishable. Researchers catalogued 164 TCR beta chains as cytomegalovirus-associated.

The clonotype comes from a girl aged 2-10 years in good health and CMV-seronegative. Specimen: PBMCs. The chain couples TRBV18 to TRBJ2-5, with a tentative D call TRBD2 (5 bases). Here the CDR3 reads CASSPGRRETQYF. In DNA, the CDR3 is TGTGCCAGCTCACCCGGCCGGAGGGAGACCCAGTACTTC.